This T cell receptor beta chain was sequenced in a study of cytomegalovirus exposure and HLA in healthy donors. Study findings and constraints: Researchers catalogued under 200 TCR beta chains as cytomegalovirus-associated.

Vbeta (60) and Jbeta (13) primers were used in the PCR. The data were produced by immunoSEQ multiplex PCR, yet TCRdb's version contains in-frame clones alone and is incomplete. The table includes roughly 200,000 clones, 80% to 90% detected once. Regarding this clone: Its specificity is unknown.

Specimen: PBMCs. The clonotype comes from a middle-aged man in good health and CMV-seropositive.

The CDR3 sequence is CASSRQGLGNEKLFF. The CDR3, as DNA: TGTGCCAGTAGTCGACAGGGACTTGGTAATGAAAAACTGTTTTTT. The rearrangement links TRBV19 to TRBJ1-4; TRBD1 matches at 7 bases. The V segment lost 5 bases and the J segment 4 bases; nucleotides outside the gene matches: 7. Germline CDR1 reads LNHDA; CDR2 reads SQIVND (reference sequence). The CDR3 is 15 amino acids.